This passage covers 32 T cell receptor beta chains from one sample sequenced in a study of cytomegalovirus exposure and HLA in healthy donors. 13 Jbeta primers and 60 Vbeta primers were used for the PCR. Profiled with immunoSEQ multiplex PCR; TCRdb holds only in-frame clones, not every one. The table lists about 150,000 clones, 79% of them singletons. The specimen was PBMCs. The receptors come from a woman aged 40-49 years in good health and CMV-seropositive.

V usage is TRBV19 and J usage is TRBJ2-1, with 11 bases matching TRBD2. The germline CDR1 and CDR2 sequences are LNHDA and SQIVND (reference sequence). This CDR3 is 16 amino acids long. V dropped 4 bases and J dropped 4; count of bases not matched to a gene: 6. The CDR3 sequence is CASSRETSGVYNEQFF. CDR3 DNA: TGTGCCAGTAGTAGAGAGACTAGCGGGGTTTACAATGAGCAGTTCTTC. The entire variable domain, with the rest obtained from reference TRBV19 and TRBJ2-1, is as follows: DGGITQSPKYLFRKEGQNVTLSCEQNLNHDAMYWYRQDPGQGLRLIYYSQIVNDFQKGDIAEGYSVSREKKESFPLTVTSAQKNPTAFYLCASSRETSGVYNEQFFGPGTRLTVL.

The chain uses TRBV28 and TRBJ2-7; D possibly corresponds to TRBD2 (7 bases). This CDR3 comprises 14 residues. V gave up 2 bases and J gave up 2 bases, with 10 bases separating them. Germline V gives CDR1 MDHEN, CDR2 SYDVKM. CDR3: CASSLGGAAYEQYF. The CDR3 bases are TGTGCCAGCAGTTTAGGGGGGGCTGCCTACGAGCAGTACTTC.

The chain links TRBV28 to TRBJ2-5; 11 positions match TRBD1. The CDR3 sequence is 17 residues long. Germline values: CDR1 MDHEN, CDR2 SYDVKM. After removal of 6 bases from V and 4 bases from J, the junction contained 13 bases not matched to a gene. The CDR3 DNA follows: TGTGCCAGCAGATCCGTAGGACAGGGGGCGAGAGGAGAGACCCAGTACTTC. Protein: CASRSVGQGARGETQYF.

About this clone itself: The junction does not match germline at one end; this may be a read error. The rearrangement uses TRBV7-9 and TRBJ2-7; 8 nucleotides align to TRBD2. In germline, CDR1 is SEHNR, CDR2 FQNEAQ (reference sequence). This CDR3 has 13 amino acids. The CDR3 nucleotides are TGTTCCAGCAGCAACGCGGGGGGCTACGAGGCGTACTTC. Protein sequence: CSSSNAGGYEAYF.

V usage is TRBV5-1 and J usage is TRBJ1-3; 7 bases match TRBD1. The CDR3 covers 13 residues. Per germline, CDR1 SGHRS and CDR2 YFSETQ. V shed 7 bases, J shed 2 bases, and the junction held 3 bases outside the gene matches. CDR3: CASATGPGNTIYF. The CDR3 DNA reads TGCGCCAGCGCGACAGGGCCTGGAAACACCATATATTTT. Complete variable domain (other parts from reference TRBV5-1 and TRBJ1-3): KAGVTQTPRYLIKTRGQQVTLSCSPISGHRSVSWYQQTPGQGLQFLFEYFSETQRNKGNFPGRFSGRQFSNSRSEMNVSTLELGDSALYLCASATGPGNTIYFGEGSWLTVV.

The rearrangement links TRBV6-5 to TRBJ1-1, with D uncertain. In germline, CDR1 is MNHEY, CDR2 SVGAGI. The CDR3 runs to 13 residues. Deletions cut 2 bases from V and 4 bases from J, with 8 bases between. CDR3 loop: CASSYGSGTEAFF. Here the CDR3 DNA reads TGTGCCAGCAGTTACGGGAGCGGCACTGAAGCTTTCTTT.

To note about this clone: The junction does not match germline at one end; this may be a read error. The V call is TRBV7-9, the J call TRBJ1-3; 9 positions agree with TRBD1. The CDR3 has 17 residues. Germline V gene lookup returns CDR1 SEHNR and CDR2 FQNEAQ (reference sequence). CDR3 nucleotides: TGTTCCAGCAGCACCGGGACAGGGAGGTTTCTTGGAAACACCATATATTTT. Translation: CSSSTGTGRFLGNTIYF.

This chain joins TRBV7-9 and TRBJ2-2, with D possibly matching TRBD1 (6 bases). Per the germline V gene, CDR1 is SEHNR and CDR2 is FQNEAQ (reference sequence). The CDR3 loop spans 14 amino acids. V lost 3 bases, J lost 4 bases, and 9 bases lay in between. CDR3 in DNA: TGTGCCAGCAGCTTTATAGGGGGCACCGGGGAGCTGTTTTTT. Protein product: CASSFIGGTGELFF.

The chain recombines TRBV6-5 with TRBJ2-7; 9 positions match TRBD2. With V trimmed by 6 bases and J by 3 bases, 9 bases remained unmatched. Germline loops: CDR1 MNHEY, CDR2 SVGAGI. The CDR3 covers 15 residues. CDR3 bases: TGTGCCAGCAGGGATCCCGGGACTAGCCTCTACGAGCAGTACTTC. Amino acids: CASRDPGTSLYEQYF.

The rearrangement uses TRBV2 and TRBJ2-3; 12 positions agree with TRBD2. Trimming took 8 bases from V and 0 from J; bases not matched to a gene: 9. The CDR3 spans 17 residues. CDR1 SNHLY and CDR2 FYNNEI come from the germline V gene. The CDR3 protein is CASRRGTSGSSTDTQYF. The CDR3 nucleotides are TGTGCCAGCCGGAGGGGGACTAGCGGGTCTAGCACAGATACGCAGTATTTT. The full variable domain, completed using reference TRBV2 and TRBJ2-3, is EPEVTQTPSHQVTQMGQEVILRCVPISNHLYFYWYRQILGQKVEFLVSFYNNEISEKSEIFDDQFSVERPDGSNFTLKIRSTKLEDSAMYFCASRRGTSGSSTDTQYFGPGTRLTVL.

The rearrangement joins TRBV11-3 to TRBJ2-1; no firm D call. V was trimmed by 4 bases and J by 0 bases, leaving 4 bases between them. There are 13 residues in the CDR3. The germline V gene has CDR1 SGHNT and CDR2 YENEEA. The CDR3 reads CASSYSSYNEQFF. In nucleotides, the CDR3 is TGTGCCAGCAGCTATAGCTCCTACAATGAGCAGTTCTTC.

The chain recombines TRBV2 with TRBJ2-3, with 12 bases identical to TRBD1. Germline lookup yields CDR1 SNHLY and CDR2 FYNNEI. Trimming cost V 10 bases and J 2 bases; bases outside gene matches: 4. The CDR3 covers 14 residues. DNA for the CDR3: TGTGCCACCCGGGACAGGGGGCCCACAGATACGCAGTATTTT. It yields the protein CATRDRGPTDTQYF.

The rearrangement uses TRBV5-1 and TRBJ2-1; TRBD1 is a possible D gene (7 bases). CDR3 length: 14 residues. CDR1 is SGHRS, CDR2 YFSETQ, per germline. Trimming removed 4 bases from V and 7 bases from J, with 15 bases in between. As DNA, the CDR3 is TGCGCCAGCAGCCCAGGACAGGCGGGGAATGAGCAGTTCTTC. It encodes CASSPGQAGNEQFF.

The chain couples TRBV28 to TRBJ2-7, with TRBD2 matching 8 bases. Trimming removed 3 bases from V and 11 bases from J; junction bases left unmatched: 12. Germline V gene data show CDR1 as MDHEN and CDR2 as SYDVKM. The CDR3 loop spans 14 amino acids. The CDR3 DNA reads TGTGCCAGCAGTTTTCCTCGGGAGGGTGGGTTCAAGTACTTC. It translates to CASSFPREGGFKYF.

The chain carries TRBV9 and TRBJ2-7; D is undetermined. The V and J ends lost 0 bases and 0 bases respectively, with 7 bases between them. This CDR3 spans 14 amino acids. Germline CDR1 reads SGDLS; CDR2 reads YYNGEE. CDR3 nucleotide sequence: TGTGCCAGCAGCGTAGGCGGCATCTCCTACGAGCAGTACTTC. Translating gives CASSVGGISYEQYF.

The rearrangement links TRBV18 to TRBJ2-1; D possibly corresponds to TRBD1 (6 bases). The V end lost 3 bases, the J end lost 4 bases, and 13 bases lay between the germline ends. The length of the CDR3 is 15 residues. Germline CDR1 KGHSH, CDR2 LQKENI. The CDR3 nucleotides are TGTGCCAGCTCACCTGACCTCGACAGGTACAATGAGCAGTTCTTC. This codes for CASSPDLDRYNEQFF.

This clone has a handful of counts. This chain links TRBV5-1 with TRBJ1-4, with D tentatively TRBD1 (5 bases). V was cut by 4 bases and J by 0 bases, with 10 bases left in between. The length of the CDR3 is 15 residues. Germline assignment: CDR1 SGHRS and CDR2 YFSETQ. For the CDR3, the DNA is TGCGCCAGCAGCCGACAGCTTTCAACTAATGAAAAACTGTTTTTT. Translating it yields CASSRQLSTNEKLFF.

V gene TRBV14 combines with J gene TRBJ1-1; D is uncertain. Trimming left V 1 base short and J 11 bases short, with 11 bases between. The germline V gene encodes CDR1 SGHDN and CDR2 FVKESK. The CDR3 runs to 12 residues. CDR3 nucleotides: TGTGCCAGCAGCCAAGGAACCTTCGGGGCTTTCTTT. It yields the protein CASSQGTFGAFF.

V and J are TRBV5-1 and TRBJ2-3; D remains ambiguous. V shed 0 bases and J shed 2 bases, with 4 bases lying between them. CDR1 and CDR2 (germline): SGHRS, YFSETQ. The CDR3 has 13 residues. The CDR3 DNA is TGCGCCAGCAGCTTGGATAACACAGATACGCAGTATTTT. This gives the protein CASSLDNTDTQYF.

J is TRBJ2-5 and V is TRBV11-1; TRBD2 aligns across 7 bases. The V gene end was trimmed by 7 bases and the J gene end by 0 bases; junction bases not matched to a gene: 2. The CDR3 has 13 amino acids. Per the germline V gene, CDR1 is SGHAT and CDR2 is FQDESV (reference sequence). The CDR3 protein is CASIGRNQETQYF. The CDR3 DNA reads TGTGCCAGCATCGGGAGGAACCAAGAGACCCAGTACTTC.

Written as DNA, the CDR3 is TGTGCCAGTAGTACGGCGACAGGGGTTTATTATGGCTACACCTTC. Protein: CASSTATGVYYGYTF. V usage is TRBV19 and J usage is TRBJ1-2, with 8 bases lining up with TRBD1. The germline V gene encodes CDR1 LNHDA and CDR2 SQIVND (reference sequence). The CDR3 loop spans 15 amino acids. V trimming: 4 bases; J trimming: 5 bases; junction bases outside the gene matches: 9.

The V and J genes are TRBV4-2 and TRBJ2-3, with TRBD2 identical over 9 bases. The CDR3 totals 20 residues. J lost 0 bases, V lost 3 bases, and 16 bases had no gene match. Germline V lookup: CDR1 LGHNA, CDR2 YNFKEQ. CDR3 coding DNA: TGTGCCAGCAGCCAGCTGGGACTTATAGCGGGGGTGACTAGCACAGATACGCAGTATTTT. Its protein product is CASSQLGLIAGVTSTDTQYF.

In its sample, this clone was seen a few times. The chain uses TRBV5-1 and TRBJ2-7, with a possible D match to TRBD1 (5 bases). V was shortened by 3 bases and J by 3 bases, with 13 bases between the two germline ends. From germline, CDR1 is SGHRS and CDR2 YFSETQ. There are 14 residues in the CDR3. The CDR3 sequence is CASSSLIDSYEQYF. The CDR3 DNA reads TGCGCCAGCAGCTCCCTAATTGACAGCTACGAGCAGTACTTC.

CDR3 loop: CASSQVRGLNTEAFF. CDR3 DNA sequence: TGCGCCAGCAGCCAAGTTCGGGGGTTGAACACTGAAGCTTTCTTT. The chain recombines TRBV4-1 with TRBJ1-1, with D possibly matching TRBD1 (5 bases). The V gene lost 1 base and the J gene lost 0 bases, with 9 bases spanning the gap. This CDR3 is 15 amino acids long. CDR1 MGHRA and CDR2 YSYEKL come from the germline V gene.

The rearrangement joins TRBV4-1 to TRBJ1-1; maybe TRBD1 (5 bases). Looked up from germline, CDR1 is MGHRA and CDR2 is YSYEKL. Trimming removed 1 base from V and 4 bases from J, with 10 bases in between. This CDR3 region has 14 residues. The CDR3 sequence: CASSQGQFRTEAFF. In DNA form, the CDR3 reads TGCGCCAGCAGCCAAGGACAGTTTCGCACTGAAGCTTTCTTT.

The gene calls are TRBV7-2 and TRBJ2-7, with TRBD1 identical over 7 bases. With V trimmed by 6 bases and J by 2 bases, 7 bases remained unmatched. The germline CDR1 and CDR2 sequences are SGHTA and FQGNSA. CDR3 length equals 14 residues. The CDR3 sequence: CASRGVRGPYEQYF. The CDR3, as DNA: TGTGCCAGCAGAGGGGTGAGGGGGCCCTACGAGCAGTACTTC.

The chain couples TRBV18 to TRBJ2-1; the D gene is possibly TRBD2 (5 bases). Trimming removed 4 bases at V and 9 bases at J, with 10 bases between. CDR3 length equals 12 residues. The V gene's germline CDR1 is KGHSH and CDR2 LQKENI. The chain's CDR3 is CASSLSESEQFF. CDR3 nucleotides: TGTGCCAGCTCACTTAGCGAGAGTGAGCAGTTCTTC. Full variable domain (missing parts from reference TRBV18 and TRBJ2-1): NAGVMQNPRHLVRRRGQEARLRCSPMKGHSHVYWYRQLPEEGLKFMVYLQKENIIDESGMPKERFSAEFPKEGPSILRIQQVVRGDSAAYFCASSLSESEQFFGPGTRLTVL.

This clone was observed a few times. The chain couples TRBV7-2 to TRBJ2-7; D gene ambiguous. The CDR3 extends over 15 amino acids. The germline gives CDR1 SGHTA, CDR2 FQGNSA. V lost 0 bases and J 2 bases, leaving 11 bases between the germline ends. CDR3 residues: CASSLAGVGTYEQYF. In DNA form, the CDR3 reads TGTGCCAGCAGCTTAGCAGGAGTCGGAACCTACGAGCAGTACTTC.

The J gene is TRBJ1-4, the V gene TRBV9; D gene uncertain. Trimming took 0 bases from V and 7 from J, leaving 10 bases between them. In germline, CDR1 is SGDLS, CDR2 YYNGEE. This CDR3 is 14 amino acids long. Here the CDR3 reads CASSVAGGSEKLFF. CDR3 bases: TGTGCCAGCAGCGTAGCAGGTGGGAGTGAAAAACTGTTTTTT.

The CDR3 here is CASRPTGSYEQYF. CDR3 coding DNA: TGTGCCAGCAGGCCGACAGGCTCCTACGAGCAGTACTTC. This sequence joins TRBV11-1 and TRBJ2-7, with D perhaps TRBD1 (6 bases). V lost 6 bases and J lost 0, with 9 bases in between. The V gene's germline CDR1 is SGHAT and CDR2 FQDESV (reference sequence). The CDR3 sequence is 13 residues long.

J is TRBJ1-1 and V is TRBV29-1; D is ambiguous. The V and J ends lost 2 bases and 7 bases respectively, with 11 bases between them. The CDR3 loop spans 12 amino acids. CDR1 is SQVTM, CDR2 ANQGSEA, per germline. The CDR3 DNA reads TGCAGCGTTGAAACTCCCGGGTGTGAAGCTTTCTTT. Translating gives CSVETPGCEAFF.

J is TRBJ2-1 and V is TRBV19; the D gene is possibly TRBD2 (7 bases). CDR3 length: 15 amino acids. Trimming shortened V by 1 base and J by 7 bases, and 14 bases separated the two germline ends. Germline assignment: CDR1 LNHDA and CDR2 SQIVND (reference sequence). CDR3 amino acids: CASSIVGGPRNEQFF. In DNA, the CDR3 is TGTGCCAGTAGTATAGTCGGGGGGCCTCGGAATGAGCAGTTCTTC.